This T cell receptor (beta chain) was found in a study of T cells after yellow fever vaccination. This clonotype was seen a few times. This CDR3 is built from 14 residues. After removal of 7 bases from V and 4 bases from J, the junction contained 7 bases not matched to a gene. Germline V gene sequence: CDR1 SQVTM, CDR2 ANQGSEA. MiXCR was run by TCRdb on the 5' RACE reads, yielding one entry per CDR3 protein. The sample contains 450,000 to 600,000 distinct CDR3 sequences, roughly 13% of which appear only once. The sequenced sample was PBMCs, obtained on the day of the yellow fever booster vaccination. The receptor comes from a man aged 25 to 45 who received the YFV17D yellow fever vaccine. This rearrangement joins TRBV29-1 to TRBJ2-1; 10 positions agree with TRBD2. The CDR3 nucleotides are TGCAGCGCTGGGGGGACTAGCGCATACAATGAGCAGTTCTTC. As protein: CSAGGTSAYNEQFF.